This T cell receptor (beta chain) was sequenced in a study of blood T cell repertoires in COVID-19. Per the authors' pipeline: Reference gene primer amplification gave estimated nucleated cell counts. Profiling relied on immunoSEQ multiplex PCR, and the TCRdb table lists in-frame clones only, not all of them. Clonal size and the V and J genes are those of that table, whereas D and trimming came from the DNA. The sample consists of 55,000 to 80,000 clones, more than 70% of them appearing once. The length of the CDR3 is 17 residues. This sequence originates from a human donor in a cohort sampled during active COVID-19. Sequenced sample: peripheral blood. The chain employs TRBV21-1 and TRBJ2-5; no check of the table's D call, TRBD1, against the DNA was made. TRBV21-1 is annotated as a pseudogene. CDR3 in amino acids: CASSFGYWTGYQETQYF. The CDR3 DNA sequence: TGTGCCAGCAGCTTTGGGTATTGGACAGGGTACCAAGAGACCCAGTACTTC.